This T cell receptor (beta chain) was identified in a study of Ad26.COV2.S vaccination and SARS-CoV-2 variants. The CDR3 sequence is 16 residues long. V was clipped by 4 bases and J by 5 bases, with 20 bases between them. The germline CDR1 and CDR2 sequences are SGHRS and YFSETQ. This clone appeared a few times. Documented treatment: 15 to 20 received Ad26.COV2.S at low or high dose, single or two shots; 5 received placebo; per-sample allocation not given. The samples were gathered on day 63 after the first injection of vaccine or placebo. Assay: immunoSEQ multiplex PCR; the TCRdb copy retains only in-frame clones and omits some. The sample consists of a few hundred thousand clones, more than 75% of them appearing once.

This clonotype was sampled from a person aged 18-65 years who received the Ad26.COV2.S COVID-19 vaccine or a placebo. This specimen was peripheral blood, taken in a trial of Ad26.COV2.S vaccine versus placebo. V gene TRBV5-1 combines with J gene TRBJ2-3; D unresolved. CDR3 sequence: CASSLLGPVQGDTQYF. The CDR3 coding sequence is TGCGCCAGCAGCCTCCTCGGACCAGTTCAAGGAGATACGCAGTATTTT.